Below, 21 T cell receptor beta chains from the same sample are listed, as sequenced in a study of quantifying T cell responses using KT2 cells. Study background: cDNA was made from DNase-treated RNA using alpha and beta constant primers.

An oligo carrying a UMI was ligated to the cDNA 3' end. An equimolar mix of RC1.1 and RC1.2 primed the beta chain across TRBC1 and TRBC2. TCRdb re-derived calls from the UMI-ligation and nested PCR reads in MiXCR, one entry per CDR3 protein. The sample lists approximately 54,000 distinct CDR3 sequences, roughly 10% seen once, with roughly 10% in the top ten. Sequenced input: PBMCs spiked with cells of the T cell clone KT2. The receptor set was obtained from a human donor.

The CDR3 DNA follows: TGTGCCAGCAGTTTGGGGGCAGGGGTAAACACCGGGGAGCTGTTTTTT. This encodes CASSLGAGVNTGELFF. The chain uses TRBV12-3 or TRBV12-4 and TRBJ2-2, with a possible D match to TRBD1 (6 bases). This CDR3 spans 16 amino acids. V was shortened by 3 bases and J by 2 bases, with 13 bases between the two germline ends.

This clonotype was counted at least ten times. V gene TRBV11-2 combines with J gene TRBJ2-3; D might be TRBD2 (6 bases). V lost 7 bases, J lost 3 bases, and 20 bases lay in between. Germline V gene sequence: CDR1 SGHAT, CDR2 FQNNGV. The CDR3 covers 16 residues. The CDR3 DNA sequence: TGTGCCAGCAACAAACTTCGGCGGGGTAGGACAGATACGCAGTATTTT. It specifies CASNKLRRGRTDTQYF.

This clonotype has a handful of counts. The V gene is TRBV9, the J gene TRBJ1-1; 8 bases are shared with TRBD1. CDR3 size: 14 residues. Trimming at V came to 6 bases and at J to 5 bases, leaving 9 bases not matched to a gene. The germline gives CDR1 SGDLS, CDR2 YYNGEE. The CDR3 sequence: CASTRGLVGTEAFF. CDR3 DNA sequence: TGTGCCAGCACCAGGGGGCTGGTGGGGACTGAAGCTTTCTTT.

The rearrangement uses TRBV6-5 and TRBJ2-3, with 14 bases lining up with TRBD2. The V gene's germline CDR1 is MNHEY and CDR2 SVGAGI. Trimming removed 6 bases from V and 1 base from J; junction bases left unmatched: 6. The CDR3 consists of 17 residues. The CDR3 DNA reads TGTGCCAGCAGGCCCGGGACTAGCGGGGGTCGCACAGATACGCAGTATTTT. Its protein is CASRPGTSGGRTDTQYF.

The CDR3 DNA reads as TGTGCCAGCAGCGAGAGGGGACTAGTGAACACCGGGGAGCTGTTTTTT. It specifies CASSERGLVNTGELFF. V is TRBV9 and J is TRBJ2-2, with 8 nucleotides matching TRBD2. The CDR3 contains 16 residues. Per germline, CDR1 SGDLS and CDR2 YYNGEE. Trimming cost V 3 bases and J 1 base; bases outside gene matches: 5.

This rearrangement joins TRBV12-3 or TRBV12-4 to TRBJ2-1, with TRBD1 matching over 8 bases. The CDR3 length is 14 residues. V was clipped by 4 bases and J by 3 bases; unmatched bases: 2. The CDR3 reads CASSSGGLYNEQFF. The CDR3 DNA is TGTGCCAGCAGTTCAGGGGGCCTCTACAATGAGCAGTTCTTC.

This clonotype came up many times. This chain connects TRBV6-2 or TRBV6-3 to TRBJ2-1, with D perhaps matching TRBD2 (6 bases). Looked up from germline, CDR1 is MNHEY and CDR2 is SVGEGT. V lost 6 bases to trimming and J lost 2 bases, with 11 bases between them. This CDR3 has 14 amino acids. CDR3 sequence reads: CASSRRGTYNEQFF. In DNA form, the CDR3 reads TGTGCCAGCAGCCGGAGGGGAACCTACAATGAGCAGTTCTTC.

This clonotype was observed a few times. The chain links TRBV3-1 to TRBJ2-7; D call uncertain. The CDR3 runs to 14 residues. Germline values: CDR1 LGHDT, CDR2 YNNKEL (reference sequence). V lost 1 base to trimming and J lost 4 bases, with 11 bases between them. CDR3 amino acids: CASSQGYDGYEQYF. DNA of the CDR3: TGTGCCAGCAGCCAAGGCTACGACGGGTACGAGCAGTACTTC.

The chain recombines TRBV30 with TRBJ1-1, with 7 bases matching TRBD1. Per the germline V gene, CDR1 is GTSNPN and CDR2 is SVGIG (reference sequence). The CDR3 is 15 residues long. J was trimmed by 4 bases and V by 0 bases; bases with no gene match: 8. In nucleotides, the CDR3 is TGTGCCTGGAGTGTACCGAGGGGGCGCTTCACTGAAGCTTTCTTT. Its translation: CAWSVPRGRFTEAFF. Full variable domain (remainder filled in from reference TRBV30 and TRBJ1-1): SQTIHQWPATLVQPVGSPLSLECTVEGTSNPNLYWYRQAAGRGLQLLFYSVGIGQISSEVPQNLSASRPQDRQFILSSKKLLLSDSGFYLCAWSVPRGRFTEAFFGQGTRLTVV.

The chain joins TRBV6-1 to TRBJ1-5, with D possibly matching TRBD1 (5 bases). CDR3 size: 16 residues. Germline V gives CDR1 MNHNS, CDR2 SASEGT. Trimming removed 4 bases at V and 1 base at J, with 14 bases between. This chain's CDR3 is CASSVVGRSSNQPQHF. The DNA of the CDR3 is TGTGCCAGCAGTGTTGTGGGACGGTCGAGCAATCAGCCCCAGCATTTT.

This chain connects TRBV4-1 to TRBJ1-2; D is undetermined. Germline V gene sequence: CDR1 MGHRA, CDR2 YSYEKL. V was trimmed by 0 bases and J by 6 bases, leaving 8 bases between them. The CDR3 runs 13 residues. CDR3 sequence reads: CASSQDPGDGYTF. CDR3 bases: TGCGCCAGCAGCCAAGATCCGGGAGATGGCTACACCTTC.

This chain joins TRBV5-5 and TRBJ2-3; 11 bases line up with TRBD1. This CDR3 spans 16 amino acids. Germline CDR1 and CDR2: SGHKS and YYEKEE (reference sequence). V lost 5 bases to trimming and J lost 6 bases; unmatched junction nucleotides: 11. DNA for the CDR3: TGTGCCAGCAGTGGGGGACAGGGGGGGAGAGGGGATACGCAGTATTTT. Translated, it gives CASSGGQGGRGDTQYF.

The rearrangement uses TRBV5-1 and TRBJ2-1; TRBD2 might be the D (7 bases). The CDR3 has 15 amino acids. Trimming shortened V by 4 bases and J by 4 bases, and 15 bases separated the two germline ends. Germline V gene sequence: CDR1 SGHRS, CDR2 YFSETQ. The CDR3 DNA follows: TGCGCCAGCAGCGTTTGGGGGGGACAATACAATGAGCAGTTCTTC. This sequence encodes CASSVWGGQYNEQFF.

Points on this clonotype: A single base separates this from a much larger clone, so it may be a read error. This chain joins TRBV2 and TRBJ2-3; 7 bases fit TRBD1. Germline trimming cut 11 bases from V and 1 base from J; bases unmatched to any gene: 9. Germline values: CDR1 SNHLY, CDR2 FYNNEI. The CDR3 spans 14 residues. The chain's CDR3 is CAGGPGQCTDTQYF. The CDR3 region has the DNA TGTGCCGGAGGACCGGGACAGTGCACAGATACGCAGTATTTT.

This clonotype was seen repeatedly, ten times or more. This rearrangement joins TRBV24-1 to TRBJ2-7; no firm D call. The ends were cut back, 4 bases at V and 6 bases at J, with 9 bases in the middle. The CDR3 covers 12 residues. Germline CDR1 KGHDR, CDR2 SFDVKD. DNA of the CDR3: TGTGCCACCAGTGAGCAATGGGGCGAGCAGTACTTC. It yields the protein CATSEQWGEQYF.

In its sample, this clonotype was seen many times. The rearrangement links TRBV29-1 to TRBJ1-4; D ambiguous. CDR1 is SQVTM and CDR2 is ANQGSEA in the germline V gene. V was cut by 5 bases and J by 0 bases, with 19 bases left in between. The CDR3 runs to 17 residues. The CDR3 DNA reads TGCAGCGTTCCGAAGACCCAGCAACTGGCAACTAATGAAAAACTGTTTTTT. Protein: CSVPKTQQLATNEKLFF.

This clonotype has more than one count but fewer than ten. The chain joins TRBV28 to TRBJ2-3; the D is unclear. This CDR3 region has 12 residues. V was trimmed by 3 bases and J by 3 bases, leaving 4 bases between them. The V gene's germline CDR1 is MDHEN and CDR2 SYDVKM. CDR3 DNA: TGTGCCAGCAGTTTTCAGACAGATACGCAGTATTTT. This gives the protein CASSFQTDTQYF.

This clonotype appeared many times. The chain employs TRBV7-8 and TRBJ1-2, with a weak D call TRBD1 (6 bases). This CDR3 has 15 residues. Trimming took off 5 bases at V and 5 bases at J, with 18 bases between the two ends. CDR1 SGHVS and CDR2 FQNEAQ come from the germline V gene. CDR3 DNA sequence: TGTGCCAGCAGCCCGGACAGCTTTACCCGATATGGCTACACCTTC. Protein sequence: CASSPDSFTRYGYTF.

The chain combines TRBV5-6 with TRBJ2-7; perhaps TRBD2 as D (5 bases). Germline CDR1 is SGHDT and CDR2 is YYEEEE. The V gene lost 3 bases and the J gene lost 4 bases, with 14 bases spanning the gap. CDR3 length equals 14 residues. Here the CDR3 reads CASSSIGRGYEQYF. CDR3 DNA sequence: TGTGCCAGCAGCTCTATTGGGAGAGGGTACGAGCAGTACTTC.

The sample holds a few counts of this clonotype. V gene TRBV6-6 combines with J gene TRBJ2-3, with D perhaps matching TRBD2 (6 bases). Germline-derived CDR1 and CDR2 are MNHNY and SVGAGI (reference sequence). CDR3 length: 13 amino acids. V shed 2 bases and J shed 3 bases, with 6 bases lying between them. The CDR3 nucleotides are TGTGCCAGCAGTTACCGGGAGACAGATACGCAGTATTTT. This translates into CASSYRETDTQYF.

In its sample, this clonotype was seen a few times. J is TRBJ2-3 and V is TRBV4-3, with 9 bases aligning to TRBD2. Germline CDR1 LGHNA, CDR2 YSLEER. This CDR3 is built from 17 residues. Losses at the gene ends were 0 bases for V and 3 bases for J; bases not matched to a gene: 7. The CDR3 nucleotides are TGCGCCAGCAGCCAAGATGGCGCGGGAGGGCCGACAGATACGCAGTATTTT. This encodes CASSQDGAGGPTDTQYF.